Each of the 21 T cell receptor beta chains below was sequenced from the same sample in a study of control samples from healthy donors and cancer patients. Repertoires were generated with immunoSEQ multiplex PCR, while TCRdb's copy carries only in-frame clones and drops some. Here the sample spans 150,000 to 200,000 clones, more than 80% being singletons. Sequencing was carried out using blood. The source is a man aged 25 to 45 in good health.

This clone appeared once. The V gene is TRBV7-7, the J gene TRBJ2-5, with 8 positions matching TRBD2. V shed 5 bases and J 4 bases; nucleotides not matched to a gene: 9. The CDR3 has 15 residues. CDR1 SSHAT and CDR2 FNYEAQ come from the germline V gene (reference sequence). CDR3 nucleotide sequence: TGTGCCAGCAGCCCCACGGGGGGGGCCGTAGAGACCCAGTACTTC. Translating gives CASSPTGGAVETQYF.

The rearrangement joins TRBV15 to TRBJ1-1; D unclear. V was clipped by 2 bases and J by 1 base, with 11 bases between them. From germline, CDR1 is LNHNV and CDR2 YYDKDF (reference sequence). The CDR3 consists of 15 residues. The CDR3 DNA sequence: TGTGCCACCAGCAGAAGTTCCCTAAGGAACACTGAAGCTTTCTTT. Amino acids: CATSRSSLRNTEAFF.

The chain couples TRBV18 to TRBJ1-1; D gene uncertain. V lost 6 bases to trimming and J lost 6 bases, with 17 bases between them. The CDR3 is 14 residues long. CDR1 is KGHSH, CDR2 LQKENI, per germline. The chain's CDR3 is CASSSISQVPEAFF. The CDR3 bases are TGTGCCAGCTCTAGTATTAGTCAGGTCCCTGAAGCTTTCTTT.

The chain couples TRBV7-2 to TRBJ1-2; D unclear. V was clipped by 1 base and J by 0 bases, with 6 bases between them. CDR3 size: 14 residues. Germline CDR1 and CDR2: SGHTA and FQGNSA. For the CDR3, the DNA is TGTGCCAGCAGCTTAGGACCGACTAACTATGGCTACACCTTC. Its protein is CASSLGPTNYGYTF.

This clone was recorded once. The chain is built from TRBV7-9 and TRBJ2-1, with unresolved D. Per the germline V gene, CDR1 is SEHNR and CDR2 is FQNEAQ (reference sequence). The CDR3 totals 16 residues. Trimming took off 5 bases at V and 0 bases at J, with 14 bases between the two ends. In nucleotides, the CDR3 is TGTGCCAGCAGCCTTGTTATGGGTTTCTCCTACAATGAGCAGTTCTTC. Its translation: CASSLVMGFSYNEQFF.

The chain links TRBV4-1 to TRBJ1-2, with TRBD1 matching 10 bases. The CDR3 covers 16 residues. The V and J ends lost 2 bases and 4 bases, in that order; junction bases with no gene match: 7. Germline V lookup: CDR1 MGHRA, CDR2 YSYEKL. The CDR3 sequence: CASSQNRDRGFYGYTF. CDR3 DNA sequence: TGCGCCAGCAGCCAAAACCGGGACAGGGGATTCTATGGCTACACCTTC.

The chain employs TRBV6-4 and TRBJ1-5, with 10 bases lining up with TRBD1. This CDR3 spans 15 amino acids. J lost 0 bases, V lost 6 bases, and 2 bases had no gene match. Germline loops: CDR1 MRHNA, CDR2 SNTAGT. In DNA, the CDR3 is TGTGCCAGCAGAGACAGGGGGCGTAGCAATCAGCCCCAGCATTTT. This sequence encodes CASRDRGRSNQPQHF.

The gene calls are TRBV7-2 and TRBJ2-5; 9 bases agree with TRBD2. V trimming: 0 bases; J trimming: 5 bases; junction bases outside the gene matches: 7. Per germline, CDR1 SGHTA and CDR2 FQGNSA. The CDR3 spans 16 residues. The CDR3 DNA sequence: TGTGCCAGCAGCTTAGCCCAGGCGGGGGGGCACGAGACCCAGTACTTC. This encodes CASSLAQAGGHETQYF.

The gene calls are TRBV24-1 and TRBJ1-3, with a tentative D call TRBD1 (6 bases). Trimming shortened V by 5 bases and J by 0 bases, and 16 bases separated the two germline ends. CDR3 size: 17 residues. The germline V gene encodes CDR1 KGHDR and CDR2 SFDVKD. CDR3 loop: CATSVTGVYPSGNTIYF. The DNA of the CDR3 is TGTGCCACCAGTGTGACAGGTGTTTACCCCTCTGGAAACACCATATATTTT.

The chain carries TRBV6-2 or TRBV6-3 and TRBJ2-7; TRBD2 matches at 7 bases. The CDR3 spans 15 residues. CDR1 is MNHEY and CDR2 is SVGEGT in the germline V gene. V was clipped by 3 bases and J by 2 bases; unmatched bases: 7. In DNA form, the CDR3 reads TGTGCCAGCAGTTATGTCCGCGGACTAGCCTACGAGCAGTACTTC. Translation: CASSYVRGLAYEQYF.

This chain connects TRBV7-8 to TRBJ1-1; D ambiguous. Trimming pared 1 base from V and 1 base from J, leaving 7 bases between. Germline CDR1 is SGHVS and CDR2 is FQNEAQ. The CDR3 contains 14 residues. The CDR3 loop is CASSLGATNTEAFF. In DNA, the CDR3 is TGTGCCAGCAGCTTAGGGGCAACGAACACTGAAGCTTTCTTT.

The rearrangement joins TRBV30 to TRBJ2-7; a weak D match, TRBD2 (7 bases). Germline V CDR1 and CDR2: GTSNPN, SVGIG (reference sequence). Trimming stripped 2 bases from V and 4 bases from J, with 15 bases between. This CDR3 has 14 residues. The CDR3 sequence is CAWSLRGGGYEQYF. CDR3 sequence (DNA): TGTGCCTGGAGTCTCCGGGGAGGGGGGTACGAGCAGTACTTC.

The V gene is TRBV10-3, the J gene TRBJ1-1; TRBD1 is a possible D gene (5 bases). From germline, CDR1 is ENHRY and CDR2 SYGVKD. The CDR3 has 13 residues. V lost 6 bases, J lost 4 bases, and 12 bases lay in between. The CDR3 nucleotides are TGTGCCATCAGGGGAAGGGGCGGCACTGAAGCTTTCTTT. Translating gives CAIRGRGGTEAFF.

The chain joins TRBV25-1 to TRBJ1-2; D is ambiguous. CDR3 size: 12 residues. Trimming removed 5 bases at V and 8 bases at J, with 12 bases between. Germline loops: CDR1 MGHDK, CDR2 SYGVNS. CDR3 DNA: TGTGCCAGCAGTAAGGACGGCAAGGGCTACACCTTC. It is translated as CASSKDGKGYTF.

CDR3 loop: CASSQVDRLNTEAFF. CDR3 coding DNA: TGTGCCAGCAGCCAAGTAGACAGATTGAACACTGAAGCTTTCTTT. The chain has TRBV3-1 (or the pseudogene TRBV3-2) and TRBJ1-1, with D tentatively TRBD1 (5 bases). There are 15 residues in the CDR3. CDR1 is LGHDT, CDR2 YNNKEL, per germline (reference sequence). V gave up 1 base and J gave up 0 bases, with 9 bases separating them.

In its sample, this clone was seen a few times. V usage is TRBV30 and J usage is TRBJ2-1; 15 bases are a match to TRBD2. This CDR3 has 15 residues. CDR1 GTSNPN and CDR2 SVGIG come from the germline V gene (reference sequence). J lost 10 bases, V lost 7 bases, and 11 bases had no gene match. This CDR3 is CAFYGTSGRSREQFF. DNA of the CDR3: TGTGCCTTCTACGGGACTAGCGGGAGGTCGCGAGAGCAGTTCTTC.

The V gene is TRBV5-4, the J gene TRBJ2-3, with 8 bases lining up with TRBD2. Germline assignment: CDR1 SGHNT and CDR2 YYREEE (reference sequence). The CDR3 runs 17 residues. Unmatched junction bases numbered 10, after V lost 4 bases and J lost 0 bases. The CDR3 region is CASSRGGGGLSTDTQYF. CDR3 DNA sequence: TGTGCCAGCAGCCGTGGGGGCGGGGGGCTCAGCACAGATACGCAGTATTTT.

This chain links TRBV6-5 with TRBJ1-1; D is undetermined. Germline V gene data show CDR1 as MNHEY and CDR2 as SVGAGI. Trimming cost V 10 bases and J 1 base, with 13 bases left between them. The CDR3 has 13 amino acids. CDR3 bases: TGTGCCACCACGCGGGCCAAGAACACTGAAGCTTTCTTT. It specifies CATTRAKNTEAFF.

This chain uses TRBV5-4 with TRBJ2-7; D remains unclear. The CDR3 consists of 16 residues. CDR1 and CDR2 from the germline V gene are SGHNT and YYREEE (reference sequence). V dropped 4 bases and J dropped 2 bases, with 19 bases sitting between them. This CDR3 is CASSPSAQPTPYEQYF. The CDR3 bases are TGTGCCAGCAGCCCGTCGGCACAGCCTACCCCCTACGAGCAGTACTTC.

The chain's CDR3 is CASCDGDIAYEQYF. In nucleotides, the CDR3 is TGCGCCAGCTGCGACGGAGACATCGCCTACGAGCAGTACTTC. The chain couples TRBV5-1 to TRBJ2-7, with D uncertain. V dropped 7 bases and J dropped 2 bases, with 16 bases sitting between them. CDR1 is SGHRS, CDR2 YFSETQ, per germline. The CDR3 extends over 14 amino acids.

This chain uses TRBV4-1 with TRBJ2-7; 10 nucleotides line up with TRBD1. V lost 4 bases to trimming and J lost 5 bases; unmatched junction nucleotides: 5. The CDR3 sequence is 14 residues long. The germline gives CDR1 MGHRA, CDR2 YSYEKL. This CDR3 reads CASSPGQGGNEQYF. DNA for the CDR3: TGCGCCAGCAGCCCAGGACAGGGGGGGAACGAGCAGTACTTC.